The T cell receptor beta chain under discussion was sequenced for a study of CD8+ T cells in alopecia areata. Separation by sorting yielded CD4+ and CD8+ T cells from PBMCs. About this clone: Its antigen is unidentified.

RNA was extracted and reverse transcribed into cDNA as the sequencing template. Profiling relied on immunoSEQ multiplex PCR, and the TCRdb table lists in-frame clones only, not all of them. The table includes about 64,000 clones, around 44% detected once. Study-wide points: Especially in alopecia totalis/universalis, lesional scalp showed greater clonality than normal scalp did. Against the mouse data, patients shared TCRs less clearly, possibly for HLA reasons.

Germline V gene sequence: CDR1 SQVTM, CDR2 ANQGSEA. With 4 bases removed from V and 3 bases from J, the gap between germline ends came to 12 bases. This CDR3 comprises 13 residues. This chain uses TRBV29-1 with TRBJ1-2; no firm D call. This sequence originates from a human donor with alopecia areata. The specimen sequenced was NKG2D-low CD8+ T cells sorted from blood. The CDR3 DNA reads TGCAGCGTTGGTCCAGTGGTCGACTATGGCTACACCTTC. This translates into CSVGPVVDYGYTF.